The 10 T cell receptor beta chains below all came from one sample that was sequenced in a study of a mutant IDH1 vaccine in newly diagnosed glioma. Measured with immunoSEQ multiplex PCR; TCRdb has only the in-frame clones, and not every one. In the table there are 25,000 to 30,000 clones, under 85% of which are singletons. No antigen has been identified for these receptors. The time point denotes: week 5, during vaccination. Each dose of the vaccine consisted of 300 ug of mutant IDH1 20-mer peptide, with topical imiquimod. The starting material was PBMCs, obtained from a glioma patient whose treatment included an IDH1 peptide vaccine. Source of these receptors: a middle-aged man with glioma. Some clones in this sample may be carry-over from other donors' samples.

V usage is TRBV5-1 and J usage is TRBJ1-1; D gene unclear. The V end was cut by 0 bases, the J end by 0 bases, with 3 bases between. The CDR3 runs to 13 residues. Germline loops: CDR1 SGHRS, CDR2 YFSETQ. DNA for the CDR3: TGCGCCAGCAGCTTGGCGCTGAACACTGAAGCTTTCTTT. Amino acid sequence: CASSLALNTEAFF.

The chain couples TRBV29-1 to TRBJ1-5; D is uncertain. The germline gives CDR1 SQVTM, CDR2 ANQGSEA. The V end lost 4 bases, the J end lost 5 bases, and 12 bases lay between the germline ends. The CDR3 covers 13 residues. CDR3 residues: CSVGGSRDQPQHF. DNA of the CDR3: TGCAGCGTTGGCGGCAGTAGGGATCAGCCCCAGCATTTT.

This chain joins TRBV5-1 and TRBJ2-5; 12 nucleotides agree with TRBD1. This CDR3 is 15 amino acids long. V trimming: 2 bases; J trimming: 5 bases; junction bases outside the gene matches: 4. Germline assignment: CDR1 SGHRS and CDR2 YFSETQ. CDR3 amino acids: CASSFRDRGLETQYF. Written as DNA, the CDR3 is TGCGCCAGCAGCTTCCGGGACAGGGGGCTCGAGACCCAGTACTTC.

This chain connects TRBV4-2 to TRBJ2-6; 7 nucleotides agree with TRBD1. V shed 0 bases and J 0 bases; nucleotides not matched to a gene: 11. This CDR3 is built from 20 residues. CDR1 is LGHNA, CDR2 YNFKEQ, per germline. The CDR3 bases are TGTGCCAGCAGCCAAGAAGCGGCCAGGGGGACCTACTCTGGGGCCAACGTCCTGACTTTC. The encoded protein is CASSQEAARGTYSGANVLTF.

The chain employs TRBV20-1 and TRBJ1-1; D is possibly TRBD1 (5 bases). The V and J ends lost 5 bases and 9 bases respectively, with 13 bases between them. The germline CDR1 and CDR2 sequences are DFQATT and SNEGSKA (reference sequence). The CDR3 runs to 11 residues. CDR3 sequence reads: CSAPAGTKAFF. The CDR3 DNA reads as TGCAGTGCTCCGGCTGGGACCAAAGCTTTCTTT.

V usage is TRBV15 and J usage is TRBJ2-3; no firm D call. Germline lookup yields CDR1 LNHNV and CDR2 YYDKDF (reference sequence). The CDR3 is made up of 14 amino acids. Trimming stripped 1 base from V and 3 bases from J, with 8 bases between. Here the CDR3 reads CATSRGLFTDTQYF. CDR3 nucleotides: TGTGCCACCAGCAGAGGACTTTTTACAGATACGCAGTATTTT.

The genes are TRBV9 and TRBJ1-1, with D tentatively TRBD1 (6 bases). V was shortened by 3 bases and J by 8 bases, with 20 bases between the two germline ends. Germline values: CDR1 SGDLS, CDR2 YYNGEE. The CDR3 is made up of 15 amino acids. The chain's CDR3 is CASSGGGGPLGEAFF. The CDR3 region has the DNA TGTGCCAGCAGCGGAGGGGGGGGACCTCTGGGGGAAGCTTTCTTT.

The chain has TRBV6-5 and TRBJ1-2; 7 bases match TRBD1. The length of the CDR3 is 13 residues. Germline lookup yields CDR1 MNHEY and CDR2 SVGAGI. J was trimmed by 4 bases and V by 5 bases; bases with no gene match: 4. The DNA for the CDR3 is TGTGCCAGCAGTGGCGGGGACAGCTATGGCTACACCTTC. Amino acid sequence: CASSGGDSYGYTF.

The chain has TRBV4-1 and TRBJ2-5, with 10 bases lining up with TRBD2. This CDR3 is 17 amino acids long. Germline values: CDR1 MGHRA, CDR2 YSYEKL. The junction had 10 bases not matched to a gene; V was cut back by 1 base and J by 5 bases. The CDR3 sequence: CASSQGAIAGGGETQYF. The DNA of the CDR3 is TGCGCCAGCAGCCAAGGGGCCATAGCGGGGGGCGGTGAGACCCAGTACTTC.

The V call is TRBV2, the J call TRBJ2-7; 8 bases line up with TRBD2. V lost 7 bases, J lost 3 bases, and 5 bases stayed unmatched. Per the germline V gene, CDR1 is SNHLY and CDR2 is FYNNEI. This CDR3 comprises 13 residues. For the CDR3, the DNA is TGTGCCAGCACCGCAGGGACTAGCTACGAGCAGTACTTC. It specifies CASTAGTSYEQYF.